Listed below are T cell receptor beta chains from one sample, sequenced in a study of blood T cell repertoires in COVID-19. Produced via immunoSEQ multiplex PCR; TCRdb's table is partial and in-frame only. The sample yields about 180,000 clones, just over 85% seen once. Input material: PBMCs or T cells enriched from blood (not recorded which). The source is a woman aged 18 to 35 who had recovered from COVID-19. CDR3s include the opening cysteine and the closing phenylalanine or tryptophan. A D gene is named only where the DNA matches it firmly. Not all rows give a size; the values are once, few, many and, for expanded clones, a class.

>18|NA|TRBD2|TRBJ2-7|TRBV7-2
CASSTPIRTSGGSYEQYF
TGTGCCAGCAGCACCCCCATTAGGACTAGCGGGGGGTCCTACGAGCAGTACTTC
>14|NA|NA|TRBJ2-5|TRBV3-1/TRBV3-2
CASSPYDRWETQYF
TGTGCCAGCAGCCCCTATGACAGATGGGAGACCCAGTACTTC
>19|NA|TRBD1|TRBJ2-7|TRBV30
CARHGDRGKLAAEPYEQYF
TGTGCAAGACACGGGGACAGGGGGAAGTTGGCGGCTGAACCCTACGAGCAGTACTTC
>14|once|NA|TRBJ2-7|TRBV19
CASSIQGLTYEQYF
TGTGCCAGTAGTATTCAGGGTTTAACGTACGAGCAGTACTTC
>15|once|TRBD1|TRBJ2-3|TRBV6-5
CASTQSGTVLDTQYF
TGTGCCAGCACCCAATCCGGGACAGTGTTAGATACGCAGTATTTT
>12|NA|NA|TRBJ2-7|TRBV5-6
CASRSGPLEQYF
TGTGCCAGCAGGTCAGGTCCCCTGGAGCAGTACTTC
>14|NA|NA|TRBJ1-6|TRBV19
CASSIGQNNSPLHF
TGTGCCAGTAGTATAGGACAGAATAATTCACCCCTCCACTTT
>15|once|TRBD1|TRBJ2-5|TRBV30
CAWRDRDGLGETQYF
TGTGCCTGGAGGGACAGGGATGGGCTGGGGGAGACCCAGTACTTC
>14|few|NA|TRBJ2-2|TRBV9
CASSVFQNTGELFF
TGTGCCAGCAGCGTATTCCAGAACACCGGGGAGCTGTTTTTT
>17|NA|TRBD2|TRBJ2-1|TRBV4-2
CASSQDRVGIPGGEQFF
TGTGCCAGCAGCCAAGATCGGGTTGGTATCCCGGGAGGGGAGCAGTTCTTC
>16|NA|TRBD1|TRBJ2-3|TRBV7-8
CASSLGTGASTDTQYF
TGTGCCAGCAGCTTAGGGACAGGGGCGAGCACAGATACGCAGTATTTT
>12|once|NA|TRBJ2-7|TRBV14
CASSQDGHEQYF
TGTGCCAGCAGCCAAGATGGGCACGAGCAGTACTTC
>14|few|NA|TRBJ1-2|TRBV27
CASSLFRGAYGYTF
TGTGCCAGCAGTTTGTTTCGAGGTGCCTATGGCTACACCTTC
>18|NA|TRBD2|TRBJ2-1|TRBV27
CASHPLTSGEGRYNEQFF
TGTGCCAGCCACCCACTGACTAGCGGGGAGGGTCGCTACAATGAGCAGTTCTTC
>16|NA|TRBD1|TRBJ2-3|TRBV7-9
CASSFSGGLSTDTQYF
TGTGCCAGCAGCTTTTCAGGGGGCCTCAGCACAGATACGCAGTATTTT
>16|few|NA|TRBJ1-5|TRBV3-1/TRBV3-2
CASSRSGYLGNQPQHF
TGTGCCAGCAGCCGCTCAGGGTATTTGGGCAATCAGCCCCAGCATTTT
>15|NA|NA|TRBJ2-5|TRBV5-1
CASSLDRPLQETQYF
TGCGCCAGCAGCTTGGACAGACCACTCCAAGAGACCCAGTACTTC
>19|NA|TRBD1|TRBJ2-1|TRBV4-2
CASSPETGGTPFSYNEQFF
TGTGCCAGCAGCCCCGAAACAGGGGGCACACCTTTCTCCTACAATGAGCAGTTCTTC
>14|NA|TRBD2|TRBJ2-7|TRBV5-1
CASSPTSGGYEQYF
TGCGCCAGCAGCCCGACTAGCGGGGGTTACGAGCAGTACTTC
>16|NA|NA|TRBJ2-5|TRBV2
CASSEATGQTQETQYF
TGTGCCAGCAGTGAGGCTACGGGACAAACCCAAGAGACCCAGTACTTC
>15|NA|NA|TRBJ2-2|TRBV11-1
CASSLAVQSTGELFF
TGTGCCAGCAGCTTAGCTGTACAGTCCACCGGGGAGCTGTTTTTT
>17|NA|NA|TRBJ2-7|TRBV5-8
CASSLAVDSFSSYEQYF
TGTGCCAGCAGCTTGGCGGTGGACTCCTTCTCCTCCTACGAGCAGTACTTC
>15|few|NA|TRBJ1-2|TRBV18
CASSPPSGSTYGYTF
TGTGCCAGCTCACCACCGAGCGGCAGTACCTATGGCTACACCTTC
>18|NA|TRBD1|TRBJ1-1|TRBV5-1
CASSVTGTGNFMNTEAFF
TGCGCCAGCAGCGTGACCGGGACAGGGAACTTCATGAACACTGAAGCTTTCTTT
>13|NA|NA|TRBJ1-4|TRBV29-1
CSVEGETPEKLFF
TGCAGCGTTGAAGGTGAGACACCAGAAAAACTGTTTTTT
>14|NA|TRBD2|TRBJ2-2|TRBV29-1
CSFLAGGPGGELFF
TGCAGCTTTTTAGCGGGAGGGCCCGGCGGGGAGCTGTTTTTT
>15|NA|NA|TRBJ1-4|TRBV6-5
CASSYSPGPNEKLFF
TGTGCCAGCAGTTACTCGCCAGGCCCGAATGAAAAACTGTTTTTT
>15|once|TRBD1|TRBJ2-1|TRBV6-6
CASSRDSSSYNEQFF
TGTGCCAGCAGCCGGGACAGTAGCTCCTACAATGAGCAGTTCTTC
>15|NA|TRBD1|TRBJ2-7|TRBV4-3
CASSQDRQGYYEQYF
TGCGCCAGCAGCCAAGATAGACAGGGGTACTACGAGCAGTACTTC
>14|NA|TRBD1|TRBJ1-2|TRBV6-5
CASGTGRANYGYTF
TGTGCCAGCGGGACAGGGAGAGCTAACTATGGCTACACCTTC
>17|NA|TRBD1|TRBJ1-2|TRBV28
CASSLSWLGQGARGYTF
TGTGCCAGCAGTTTATCATGGTTGGGACAGGGGGCGCGAGGCTACACCTTC
>15|NA|TRBD1|TRBJ2-7|TRBV9
CASSVAGQARGEQYF
TGTGCCAGCAGCGTAGCGGGACAGGCTAGGGGCGAGCAGTACTTC
>15|NA|NA|TRBJ2-4|TRBV4-3
CASSPGIVAKNIQYF
TGCGCCAGCAGCCCCGGGATTGTAGCCAAAAACATTCAGTACTTC
>13|NA|NA|TRBJ1-3|TRBV7-2
CASSLPVVDTIYF
TGTGCCAGCAGCTTGCCGGTTGTGGACACCATATATTTT
>15|NA|TRBD2|TRBJ2-1|TRBV2
CASIKLAGVKNEQFF
TGTGCCAGCATCAAACTAGCGGGAGTGAAGAATGAGCAGTTCTTC
>14|NA|NA|TRBJ2-2|TRBV5-5
CASSLDSRRGELFF
TGTGCCAGCAGCTTGGACAGTAGGAGGGGGGAGCTGTTTTTT
>14|NA|NA|TRBJ1-2|TRBV27
CASSIDREGTGYTF
TGTGCCAGCAGTATTGACCGCGAGGGAACGGGCTACACCTTC
>15|NA|NA|TRBJ1-1|TRBV7-2
CASREPRASNTEAFF
TGTGCCAGCAGGGAACCCAGGGCTTCGAACACTGAAGCTTTCTTT
>15|NA|NA|TRBJ1-6|TRBV4-2
CASSLAGRGNSPLHF
TGTGCCAGCAGCTTAGCCGGGAGGGGTAATTCACCCCTCCACTTT
>14|NA|TRBD1|TRBJ2-5|TRBV7-9
CASSFGTGEETQYF
TGTGCCAGCAGCTTCGGGACAGGGGAAGAGACCCAGTACTTC
>14|NA|NA|TRBJ1-1|TRBV10-3
CAISGGVGEGQAFF
TGTGCCATCAGTGGGGGCGTGGGGGAGGGTCAAGCTTTCTTT
>16|NA|TRBD1|TRBJ1-2|TRBV18
CASSPSGTAEAYGYTF
TGTGCCAGCTCACCGTCCGGGACAGCAGAAGCCTATGGCTACACCTTC
>20|NA|NA|TRBJ2-7|TRBV10-2
CASSGGVEWIPISLRLEQYF
TGCGCCAGCAGTGGCGGGGTCGAGTGGATCCCAATATCCCTACGATTGGAGCAGTACTTC
>12|NA|NA|TRBJ2-1|TRBV12-3/TRBV12-4
CASSLMGSEQFF
TGTGCCAGCAGTTTGATGGGGAGTGAGCAGTTCTTC
>14|NA|NA|TRBJ1-1|TRBV28
CASSLVQVNTEAFF
TGTGCCAGCAGTTTGGTCCAGGTGAACACTGAAGCTTTCTTT
>14|NA|NA|TRBJ1-1|TRBV18
CASSPQGVNTEAFF
TGTGCCAGCTCACCACAGGGGGTGAACACTGAAGCTTTCTTT
>16|NA|TRBD1|TRBJ1-2|TRBV9
CASSGNGDRGRRGYTF
TGTGCCAGCAGCGGAAACGGGGACAGGGGGCGCCGTGGCTACACCTTC
>14|NA|TRBD2|TRBJ2-5|TRBV20-1
CSASVLADLETQYF
TGCAGTGCTAGTGTCCTAGCGGACCTAGAGACCCAGTACTTC
>13|NA|NA|TRBJ2-7|TRBV5-1
CASSGASSYEQYF
TGCGCCAGCAGCGGTGCCAGCTCCTACGAGCAGTACTTC
>15|NA|TRBD1|TRBJ2-7|TRBV5-1
CASSLGQGVPYEQYF
TGCGCCAGCAGCTTGGGACAGGGAGTCCCCTACGAGCAGTACTTC
>17|NA|TRBD2|TRBJ2-1|TRBV7-2
CASSPRGGSGGLNEQFF
TGTGCCAGCAGCCCACGTGGGGGGAGCGGGGGGCTGAATGAGCAGTTCTTC
>15|NA|NA|TRBJ1-3|TRBV9
CASSVDSHSGNTIYF
TGTGCCAGCAGCGTCGACAGCCACTCTGGAAACACCATATATTTT
>14|NA|TRBD1|TRBJ1-3|TRBV28
CASSWTGGGNTIYF
TGTGCCAGCAGTTGGACAGGGGGCGGAAACACCATATATTTT
>18|NA|TRBD2|TRBJ2-3|TRBV5-1
CASSLKLAGGSPQDTQYF
TGCGCCAGCAGCTTGAAACTAGCGGGGGGGTCTCCACAAGATACGCAGTATTTT